The source of this T cell receptor (beta chain) is a study of human T cells and chemical hapten exposure. On the study more broadly: Cases of alopecia areata, totalis or universalis occurred in a predominantly female patient group.

From germline, CDR1 is MNHEY and CDR2 SVGAGI. The CDR3 sequence is 16 residues long. J gave up 6 bases and V 0 bases, and 6 bases lay outside the gene matches. Using its own MiXCR run on the RACE reads, TCRdb lists one record per CDR3 protein. Here the sample spans 380,000 or so distinct CDR3 sequences, 4.8% being singletons. Study-level findings and limits: Relative to controls, expanded TCRs formed significantly more large CDR3 similarity clusters. PT1 expanded TCR numbers rose with patch test score.

This clonotype was counted ten times or more. What it recognizes is unknown. The sample's time point: patch test 1, 2 weeks after DPC sensitization. Treatment noted: therapeutic diphenylcyclopropenone sensitization with weekly scalp DPC. The rearrangement joins TRBV6-5 to TRBJ1-1, with 11 bases fitting TRBD1. The sequence came from a woman aged 45-60 years with alopecia areata. Some clones in this sample may be carry-over from other donors' samples. The input for sequencing was whole blood, taken in connection with sensitization to the hapten diphenylcyclopropenone (DPC). The CDR3 sequence is CASSYSGTGGRSEAFF. CDR3 in DNA: TGTGCCAGCAGTTACTCGGGGACAGGGGGAAGGTCTGAAGCTTTCTTT.